Listed here are 28 T cell receptor beta chains from one sample, sequenced in a study of response to subunit inactivated influenza vaccine. A single record per CDR3 protein comes from TCRdb applying MiXCR to the RT-PCR reads. The table lists 550,000 to 800,000 distinct CDR3 sequences, roughly 13% of them singletons. The sequencing used PBMCs from blood, collected less than 15 days before vaccination. The receptors derive from a middle-aged man who received an inactivated influenza vaccine.

This rearrangement joins TRBV12-5 to TRBJ2-3; 7 positions agree with TRBD2. CDR3 size: 17 residues. CDR1 and CDR2 (germline): LGHNT, FRNRAP. Losses at the gene ends were 3 bases for V and 6 bases for J; bases not matched to a gene: 15. The CDR3 region has the DNA TGTGCTAGTGGTTTACCCGGACAAGCGGGGACGGTCGATACGCAGTATTTT. It codes for CASGLPGQAGTVDTQYF.

This clonotype was observed at least ten times. CDR3 coding DNA: TGTGCCATCAGTGAGGTCTACAATGAGCAGTTCTTC. It specifies CAISEVYNEQFF. This chain links TRBV10-3 with TRBJ2-1, with no clear D. The CDR3 contains 12 residues. The V gene lost 2 bases and the J gene lost 3 bases, with 2 bases spanning the gap. Looked up from germline, CDR1 is ENHRY and CDR2 is SYGVKD.

This clonotype was found a few times. The chain has TRBV19 and TRBJ1-4; TRBD1 is a possible D gene (5 bases). This CDR3 region has 14 residues. The V gene lost 6 bases and the J gene lost 4 bases, with 12 bases spanning the gap. Germline V gene lookup returns CDR1 LNHDA and CDR2 SQIVND (reference sequence). CDR3 amino acids: CASRAGRINEKLFF. In DNA form, the CDR3 reads TGTGCCAGTAGGGCGGGACGGATTAATGAAAAACTGTTTTTT.

The chain combines TRBV4-3 with TRBJ2-7; tentative D call: TRBD2 (5 bases). CDR1 and CDR2 from the germline V gene are LGHNA and YSLEER. This CDR3 has 16 residues. The CDR3 is CVDTTVGGRGSYEQYF. CDR3 nucleotides: TGCGTTGATACCACTGTTGGCGGGCGCGGATCCTACGAGCAGTACTTC.

This clonotype came up a few times. The chain employs TRBV6-2 or TRBV6-3 and TRBJ2-2; TRBD1 agrees at 7 bases. V gave up 8 bases and J gave up 4 bases; unmatched junction bases: 10. CDR3 length: 15 residues. CDR1 and CDR2 (germline): MNHEY, SVGEGT. CDR3 coding DNA: TGTGCCAGCTGGGGACAGTCGACGGGCACCGGGGAGCTGTTTTTT. Protein sequence: CASWGQSTGTGELFF.

This clonotype appeared a few times. The CDR3, as DNA: TGCGCCAGCAGCGTGGACCCCTCCGGGGCCAACGTCCTGACTTTC. Its protein product is CASSVDPSGANVLTF. This chain joins TRBV5-1 and TRBJ2-6; D call uncertain. V gave up 4 bases and J gave up 4 bases, with 12 bases separating them. Germline V gene sequence: CDR1 SGHRS, CDR2 YFSETQ. The CDR3 length is 15 residues.

V gene TRBV7-9 combines with J gene TRBJ2-5, with 9 bases lining up with TRBD2. The CDR3 spans 16 residues. CDR1 is SEHNR and CDR2 is FQNEAQ in the germline V gene (reference sequence). V gave up 4 bases and J gave up 4 bases; unmatched junction bases: 10. In nucleotides, the CDR3 is TGTGCCAGCAGCTCCCCTCCGACTAGCGGAGGAGAGACCCAGTACTTC. Amino acids: CASSSPPTSGGETQYF.

CDR3 amino acids: CASSLSGRLSYEQYF. In nucleotides, the CDR3 is TGTGCCAGCAGTCTTAGCGGGAGATTAAGTTACGAGCAGTACTTC. The chain employs TRBV6-2 or TRBV6-3 and TRBJ2-7, with TRBD2 matching 9 bases. Germline V gene data show CDR1 as MNHEY and CDR2 as SVGEGT. V lost 5 bases and J lost 4; bases outside the gene matches: 9. The CDR3 spans 15 residues.

This clonotype was picked up many times. The J gene is TRBJ2-1, the V gene TRBV20-1; no firm D call. Per germline, CDR1 DFQATT and CDR2 SNEGSKA (reference sequence). The CDR3 is made up of 14 amino acids. V shed 4 bases and J shed 6 bases, with 16 bases lying between them. The CDR3 region is CSATPLRARNEQFF. As DNA, the CDR3 is TGCAGTGCTACTCCACTTAGGGCCCGCAATGAGCAGTTCTTC.

This clonotype was observed a handful of times. The CDR3 DNA sequence: TGTGCCAGCAGCGCCCGGGACAGGACCTCCGAAGCTTTCTTT. It encodes CASSARDRTSEAFF. This chain connects TRBV3-1 to TRBJ1-1; TRBD1 agrees at 8 bases. V lost 5 bases, J lost 8 bases, and 10 bases stayed unmatched. Germline V gene sequence: CDR1 LGHDT, CDR2 YNNKEL (reference sequence). This CDR3 is built from 14 residues.

The genes are TRBV6-2 or TRBV6-3 and TRBJ2-2; maybe TRBD2 (6 bases). Trimming shortened V by 7 bases and J by 2 bases, and 23 bases separated the two germline ends. The germline V gene encodes CDR1 MNHEY and CDR2 SVGEGT. This CDR3 region has 18 residues. The DNA of the CDR3 is TGTGCCAGCACCATGGACACGCGACTAGTAGGAAACACCGGGGAGCTGTTTTTT. Residues: CASTMDTRLVGNTGELFF.

This clonotype was counted only a few times. The V gene is TRBV4-3, the J gene TRBJ1-6, with D unclear. The V gene's germline CDR1 is LGHNA and CDR2 YSLEER. V lost 2 bases to trimming and J lost 0 bases, with 8 bases between them. This CDR3 is 16 amino acids long. CDR3: CASSQSLGSYNSPLHF. As DNA, the CDR3 is TGCGCCAGCAGCCAAAGTCTCGGCTCCTATAATTCACCCCTCCACTTT.

In this sample, this clonotype turned up a few times. The chain combines TRBV20-1 with TRBJ1-2; 8 nucleotides agree with TRBD1. With 4 bases clipped from V and 8 bases from J, the junction kept 6 bases outside the gene matches. This CDR3 spans 12 amino acids. Germline V CDR1 and CDR2: DFQATT, SNEGSKA (reference sequence). The CDR3 sequence: CSANRQGKGYTF. In nucleotides, the CDR3 is TGCAGTGCTAACCGACAGGGGAAGGGCTACACCTTC.

This clonotype was observed a few times. CDR3 sequence: CASSLGTSGRAQETQYF. Written as DNA, the CDR3 is TGTGCCAGCAGTCTGGGGACTAGCGGGAGGGCCCAGGAGACCCAGTACTTC. The rearrangement uses TRBV12-3 or TRBV12-4 and TRBJ2-5; the match to TRBD2 covers 16 bases. V lost 5 bases to trimming and J lost 5 bases; unmatched junction nucleotides: 8. This CDR3 spans 17 amino acids.

This clonotype was seen many times. The chain has TRBV20-1 and TRBJ2-7; 8 bases align to TRBD1. The V segment lost 5 bases and the J segment 5 bases; nucleotides outside the gene matches: 5. Looked up from germline, CDR1 is DFQATT and CDR2 is SNEGSKA (reference sequence). This CDR3 spans 12 amino acids. The CDR3 region is CSAPQGADEQYF. The CDR3 DNA is TGCAGTGCTCCGCAGGGGGCGGACGAGCAGTACTTC.

The sample holds a few counts of this clonotype. V usage is TRBV28 and J usage is TRBJ2-3; D is unresolved. Germline assignment: CDR1 MDHEN and CDR2 SYDVKM. Trimming shortened V by 6 bases and J by 6 bases, and 13 bases separated the two germline ends. The CDR3 extends over 13 amino acids. As DNA, the CDR3 is TGTGCCAGCAGGGGCCTCTCCCCGGATACGCAGTATTTT. Protein: CASRGLSPDTQYF.

This clonotype occurred a few times. The V and J genes are TRBV5-1 and TRBJ2-7; D uncertain. The CDR3 is 13 amino acids. Germline loops: CDR1 SGHRS, CDR2 YFSETQ. Trimming removed 4 bases at V and 5 bases at J, with 13 bases between. In DNA form, the CDR3 reads TGCGCCAGCAGCCAAATGACGGGTCACGAGCAGTACTTC. Residues: CASSQMTGHEQYF.

CDR3 in amino acids: CRSANRNEKLFF. For the CDR3, the DNA is TGCAGATCGGCAAACCGAAATGAAAAACTGTTTTTT. The V and J genes are TRBV20-1 and TRBJ1-4, with D unclear. The CDR3 length is 12 residues. Germline V gene lookup returns CDR1 DFQATT and CDR2 SNEGSKA (reference sequence).

This clonotype was recorded a few times. The rearrangement uses TRBV5-1 and TRBJ2-7, with 7 bases fitting TRBD2. The CDR3 consists of 14 residues. In germline, CDR1 is SGHRS, CDR2 YFSETQ. J gave up 3 bases and V 1 base, and 4 bases lay outside the gene matches. DNA of the CDR3: TGCGCCAGCAGCTTGCCTAGCGGTTTCTACGAGCAGTACTTC. It is translated as CASSLPSGFYEQYF.

This clonotype has a handful of counts. The chain uses TRBV20-1 and TRBJ1-1; D is ambiguous. The CDR3 has 14 amino acids. Germline V lookup: CDR1 DFQATT, CDR2 SNEGSKA (reference sequence). The V gene lost 0 bases and the J gene lost 5 bases, with 13 bases spanning the gap. The CDR3, as DNA: TGCAGTGCTAGAGATCTCGGGAGAAAGACTGAAGCTTTCTTT. This gives the protein CSARDLGRKTEAFF.

In its sample, this clonotype was seen a few times. CDR3 nucleotides: TGTGCCAGCAGCCACGAGACTAGCTTGGTCCCAGATACGCAGTATTTT. Protein product: CASSHETSLVPDTQYF. The rearrangement joins TRBV4-2 to TRBJ2-3, with 7 bases lining up with TRBD2. CDR1 LGHNA and CDR2 YNFKEQ come from the germline V gene. The CDR3 is 16 amino acids. The junction had 10 bases not matched to a gene; V was cut back by 3 bases and J by 4 bases.

This clonotype was detected many times. The chain combines TRBV6-1 with TRBJ1-1; a weak D match, TRBD1 (5 bases). Trimming cost V 5 bases and J 7 bases, with 14 bases left between them. Germline V gives CDR1 MNHNS, CDR2 SASEGT. The CDR3 has 13 residues. The CDR3 region is CASSPPGPREAFF. The CDR3 DNA reads TGTGCCAGCAGTCCCCCGGGACCTCGTGAAGCTTTCTTT.

This clonotype was observed a handful of times. The V call is TRBV7-9, the J call TRBJ1-4; 7 bases are a match to TRBD1. J lost 4 bases, V lost 5 bases, and 13 bases had no gene match. This CDR3 spans 17 amino acids. Looked up from germline, CDR1 is SEHNR and CDR2 is FQNEAQ (reference sequence). CDR3 DNA: TGTGCCAGCAGCCCCCGCCTAGACAGGGTGAATAATGAAAAACTGTTTTTT. This codes for CASSPRLDRVNNEKLFF.

This clonotype was found many times. The V gene is TRBV4-2, the J gene TRBJ2-3; 7 positions match TRBD1. The germline V gene has CDR1 LGHNA and CDR2 YNFKEQ. The CDR3 is 12 residues long. The V and J ends lost 4 bases and 10 bases, in that order; junction bases with no gene match: 5. The DNA for the CDR3 is TGTGCCAGCAGCCTCGGGGACAGTGCGCAGTATTTT. Translated, it gives CASSLGDSAQYF.

The chain is built from TRBV29-1 and TRBJ1-1; D is possibly TRBD1 (6 bases). Germline V gene sequence: CDR1 SQVTM, CDR2 ANQGSEA. Trimming removed 7 bases from V and 0 bases from J, with 12 bases in between. CDR3 length equals 13 residues. CDR3 in DNA: TGCAGCGGGGGGGGCAGGATGAACACTGAAGCTTTCTTT. It specifies CSGGGRMNTEAFF.

V and J are TRBV10-3 and TRBJ2-5; 7 bases fit TRBD1. With 7 bases clipped from V and 5 bases from J, the junction kept 7 bases outside the gene matches. The CDR3 runs 13 residues. Germline CDR1 reads ENHRY; CDR2 reads SYGVKD. The chain's CDR3 is CAINTNRGETQYF. In nucleotides, the CDR3 is TGTGCCATCAATACGAACAGGGGTGAGACCCAGTACTTC.

This sequence joins TRBV6-2 or TRBV6-3 and TRBJ2-7; 8 bases map to TRBD2. The junction had 7 bases not matched to a gene; V was cut back by 6 bases and J by 3 bases. The CDR3 spans 14 residues. The germline V gene encodes CDR1 MNHEY and CDR2 SVGEGT. The CDR3 DNA reads as TGTGCCAGCAGCTTAGCGGGGATGAACTACGAGCAGTACTTC. Its translation is CASSLAGMNYEQYF.

The gene calls are TRBV6-1 and TRBJ2-6; 7 nucleotides line up with TRBD2. The CDR3 has 15 amino acids. J was trimmed by 0 bases and V by 8 bases; bases with no gene match: 4. Germline V gene lookup returns CDR1 MNHNS and CDR2 SASEGT. CDR3 sequence: CASREAGSGANVLTF. CDR3 sequence (DNA): TGTGCCAGCCGGGAGGCGGGCTCTGGGGCCAACGTCCTGACTTTC.